This T cell receptor (beta chain) emerged from a study of post-analysis software for immune sequencing data. At the level of the study: Included among the disease courses, which were recorded for the cohort, were relapsing-remitting, secondary progressive and progressive-relapsing multiple sclerosis. Overall study results and limits: F-measure co-clustering was strong for batch-matched samples. Controls showed lower frequencies than patients for five TRBV segments, and TRBV5-6, TRBV5-1 and TRBV20-1 were among these. The normalized Chao1 diversity of multiple sclerosis patients was significantly lower than that of controls.

Unique molecular identifiers were present in the TCR beta cDNA libraries. Yield was 500,000 or so cDNA molecules from approximately 0.91 to 9.4 million T cells. TCRdb analysed the PCR reads with MiXCR anew, one entry per CDR3 protein. The sample yields over 700,000 distinct CDR3 sequences, roughly 27% seen once. This clonotype is a singleton in its sample. Its antigen is undetermined. An end of the junction does not agree with germline; a read error may underlie this. There are 14 residues in the CDR3. The chain recombines TRBV12-3 or TRBV12-4 with TRBJ2-6; D is unresolved. The clonotype comes from a girl aged 5 to 17 with multiple sclerosis. The sequenced sample consisted of blood. Written as DNA, the CDR3 is TGTGTCAGCAGTTTACACTCTGGGGCCAACGTCCTGACTTTC. This translates into CVSSLHSGANVLTF.